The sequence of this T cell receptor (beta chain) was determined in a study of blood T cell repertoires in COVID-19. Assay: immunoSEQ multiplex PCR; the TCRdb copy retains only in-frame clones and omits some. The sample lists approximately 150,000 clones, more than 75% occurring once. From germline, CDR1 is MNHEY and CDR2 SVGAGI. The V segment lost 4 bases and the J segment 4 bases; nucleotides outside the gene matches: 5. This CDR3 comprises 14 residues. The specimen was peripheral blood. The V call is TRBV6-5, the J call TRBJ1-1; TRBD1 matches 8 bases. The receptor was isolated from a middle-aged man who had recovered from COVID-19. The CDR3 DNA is TGTGCCAGCAGTTTCGCGGACAGGGTCACTGAAGCTTTCTTT. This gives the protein CASSFADRVTEAFF.